Listed here are 8 T cell receptor beta chains from one sample, sequenced in a study of T cells in Graves' hyperthyroidism and ophthalmopathy. It was RNA transcripts that yielded the amplified TCR beta CDR3 regions. When the TCR CDR3 underwent first-round RT-PCR, the HTBI primer set was used. MiXCR was run by TCRdb on the multiplex PCR reads, yielding one entry per CDR3 protein. The sample lists 690,000 or so distinct CDR3 sequences, about 19% occurring once. The specimen was blood. The receptors were sampled from a woman between 50 and 59 years old with Graves' hyperthyroidism that later progressed to Graves' ophthalmopathy.

The J gene is TRBJ1-2, the V gene TRBV9, with D hard to call. With 0 bases removed from V and 2 bases from J, the gap between germline ends came to 11 bases. Germline lookup yields CDR1 SGDLS and CDR2 YYNGEE. The CDR3 sequence is 15 residues long. The CDR3 DNA reads as TGTGCCAGCAGCGTAGGATCAATGAGGAACTATGGCTACACCTTC. Translated: CASSVGSMRNYGYTF. The entire variable domain, with the rest obtained from reference TRBV9 and TRBJ1-2, is as follows: DSGVTQTPKHLITATGQRVTLRCSPRSGDLSVYWYQQSLDQGLQFLIQYYNGEERAKGNILERFSAQQFPDLHSELNLSSLELGDSALYFCASSVGSMRNYGYTFGSGTRLTVV.

This clonotype has ten or more counts. The rearrangement uses TRBV12-3 or TRBV12-4 and TRBJ1-5; 12 bases line up with TRBD1. The CDR3 length is 17 residues. V shed 5 bases, J shed 4 bases, and the junction held 9 bases outside the gene matches. The chain's CDR3 is CASSTKGQGAGNQPQHF. The CDR3 nucleotides read TGTGCCAGCAGTACAAAGGGACAGGGGGCCGGTAATCAGCCCCAGCATTTT.

This clonotype was seen repeatedly, ten times or more. This chain joins TRBV3-1 and TRBJ1-6; D is unresolved. The CDR3 is 13 residues long. Trimming stripped 0 bases from V and 14 bases from J, with 11 bases between. Germline CDR1 reads LGHDT; CDR2 reads YNNKEL (reference sequence). This chain's CDR3 is CASSQDRVLALHF. The CDR3 DNA reads as TGTGCCAGCAGCCAAGATCGAGTTTTGGCCCTCCACTTT.

This clonotype showed up many times. The chain couples TRBV7-6 to TRBJ1-1, with unresolved D. From germline, CDR1 is SGHVS and CDR2 FNYEAQ. V shed 0 bases and J shed 3 bases, with 8 bases lying between them. There are 14 residues in the CDR3. DNA of the CDR3: TGTGCCAGCAGCTTAGCCGTAGGTCACACTGAAGCTTTCTTT. It is translated as CASSLAVGHTEAFF.

This clonotype was recorded many times. The chain has TRBV3-1 and TRBJ2-1, with D hard to call. V was shortened by 0 bases and J by 9 bases, with 12 bases between the two germline ends. The CDR3 consists of 14 residues. The germline V gene has CDR1 LGHDT and CDR2 YNNKEL (reference sequence). Here the CDR3 reads CASSQDLHALEQFF. The CDR3 DNA reads as TGTGCCAGCAGCCAAGATCTACATGCCCTTGAGCAGTTCTTC.

This clonotype was counted ten times or more. CDR3 nucleotide sequence: TGTGCCAGCGGAAGACTAGCATCTAATGAGCAGTTCTTC. Protein: CASGRLASNEQFF. The chain joins TRBV3-1 to TRBJ2-1; TRBD2 agrees at 7 bases. The V and J ends lost 8 bases and 7 bases, in that order; junction bases with no gene match: 8. The CDR3 has 13 residues. The V gene's germline CDR1 is LGHDT and CDR2 YNNKEL (reference sequence).

This chain uses TRBV5-1 with TRBJ2-3, with 7 bases lining up with TRBD2. The CDR3 sequence is 16 residues long. V lost 0 bases to trimming and J lost 2 bases; unmatched junction nucleotides: 6. CDR1 and CDR2 (germline): SGHRS, YFSETQ. The CDR3 region has the DNA TGCGCCAGCAGCTTGGAGGGGAGGGAGAACACAGATACGCAGTATTTT. Its protein is CASSLEGRENTDTQYF.

This clonotype was picked up a small number of times. This chain links TRBV30 with TRBJ1-4, with a tentative D call TRBD1 (5 bases). CDR1 GTSNPN and CDR2 SVGIG come from the germline V gene (reference sequence). This CDR3 spans 15 amino acids. Between the trimmed V and J ends, which lost 0 bases and 4 bases, there was a span of 12 bases. The chain's CDR3 is CAWSVLDRLNEKLFF. CDR3 nucleotide sequence: TGTGCCTGGAGTGTACTCGACAGACTTAATGAAAAACTGTTTTTT.